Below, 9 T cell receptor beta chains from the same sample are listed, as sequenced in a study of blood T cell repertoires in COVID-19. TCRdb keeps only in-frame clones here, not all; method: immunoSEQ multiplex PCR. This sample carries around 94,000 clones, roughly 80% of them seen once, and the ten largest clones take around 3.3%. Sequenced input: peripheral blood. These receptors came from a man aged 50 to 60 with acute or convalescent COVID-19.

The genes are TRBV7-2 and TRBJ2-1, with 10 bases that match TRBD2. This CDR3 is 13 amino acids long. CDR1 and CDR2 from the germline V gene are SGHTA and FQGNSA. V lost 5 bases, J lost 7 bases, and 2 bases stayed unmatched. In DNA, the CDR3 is TGTGCCAGCAGCCGGGGACTAGCGAATGAGCAGTTCTTC. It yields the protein CASSRGLANEQFF.

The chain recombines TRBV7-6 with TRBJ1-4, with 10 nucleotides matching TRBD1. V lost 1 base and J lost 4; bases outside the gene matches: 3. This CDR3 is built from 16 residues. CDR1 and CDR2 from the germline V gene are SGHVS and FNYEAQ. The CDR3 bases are TGTGCCAGCAGCTTAGGACAGGGGGCGAATAATGAAAAACTGTTTTTT. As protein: CASSLGQGANNEKLFF.

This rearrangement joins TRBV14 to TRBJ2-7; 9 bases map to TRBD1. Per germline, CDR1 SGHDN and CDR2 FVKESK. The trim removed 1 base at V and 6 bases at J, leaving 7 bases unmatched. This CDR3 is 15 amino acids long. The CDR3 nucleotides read TGTGCCAGCAGCCAAGCCGGGACAGGGATCGTCGAGCAGTACTTC. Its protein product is CASSQAGTGIVEQYF. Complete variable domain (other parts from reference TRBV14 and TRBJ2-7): EAGVTQFPSHSVIEKGQTVTLRCDPISGHDNLYWYRRVMGKEIKFLLHFVKESKQDESGMPNNRFLAERTGGTYSTLKVQPAELEDSGVYFCASSQAGTGIVEQYFGPGTRLTVT.

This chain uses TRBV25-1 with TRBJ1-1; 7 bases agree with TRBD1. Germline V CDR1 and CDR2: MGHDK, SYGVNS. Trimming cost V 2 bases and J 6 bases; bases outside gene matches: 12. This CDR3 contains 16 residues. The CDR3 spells CASSEEGTGASAEAFF. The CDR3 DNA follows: TGTGCCAGCAGTGAAGAAGGCACAGGGGCCAGCGCTGAAGCTTTCTTT.

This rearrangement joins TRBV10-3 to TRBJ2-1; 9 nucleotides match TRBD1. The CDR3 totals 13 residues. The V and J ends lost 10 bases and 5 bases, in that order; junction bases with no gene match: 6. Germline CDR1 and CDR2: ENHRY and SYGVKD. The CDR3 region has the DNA TGTGCCACGACAGGGGGAGCAAACAATGAGCAGTTCTTC. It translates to CATTGGANNEQFF.

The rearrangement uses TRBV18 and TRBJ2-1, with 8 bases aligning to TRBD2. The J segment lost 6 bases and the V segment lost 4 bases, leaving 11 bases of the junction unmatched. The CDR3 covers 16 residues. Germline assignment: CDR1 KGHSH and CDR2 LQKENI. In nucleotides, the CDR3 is TGTGCCAGCTCACAAGGGTCGGGGGGGGCCGGCAATGAGCAGTTCTTC. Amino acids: CASSQGSGGAGNEQFF.

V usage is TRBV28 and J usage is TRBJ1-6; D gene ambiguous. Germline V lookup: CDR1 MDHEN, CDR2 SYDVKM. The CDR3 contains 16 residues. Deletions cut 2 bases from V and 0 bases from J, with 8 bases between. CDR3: CASSLDRSSYNSPLHF. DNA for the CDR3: TGTGCCAGCAGTTTAGACCGGAGCTCCTATAATTCACCCCTCCACTTT.

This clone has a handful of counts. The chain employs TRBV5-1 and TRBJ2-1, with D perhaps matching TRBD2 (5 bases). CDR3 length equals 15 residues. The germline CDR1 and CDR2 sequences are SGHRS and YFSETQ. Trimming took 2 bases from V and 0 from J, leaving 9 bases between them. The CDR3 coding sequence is TGCGCCAGCAGCTTTGGACTTATCTCCTACAATGAGCAGTTCTTC. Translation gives CASSFGLISYNEQFF.

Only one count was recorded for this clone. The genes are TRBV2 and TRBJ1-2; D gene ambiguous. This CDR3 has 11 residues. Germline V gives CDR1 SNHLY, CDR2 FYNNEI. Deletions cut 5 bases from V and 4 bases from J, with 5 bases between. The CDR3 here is CASSHSYGYTF. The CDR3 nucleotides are TGTGCCAGCAGTCACAGCTATGGCTACACCTTC.